This T cell receptor (beta chain) is from a study of vaccination effects on CD4 cells after COVID-19. Study conclusions and caveats: Of the vaccine-induced clones from healthy vaccinees, merely 1 of 255 recognized common cold coronaviruses as well.

The protocol was immunoSEQ multiplex PCR, while the TCRdb copy is restricted to in-frame clones and leaves out a portion. The sample carries approximately 54,000 clones, roughly 80% recorded once. V was clipped by 6 bases and J by 6 bases; unmatched bases: 6. The CDR3 runs 14 residues. Germline lookup yields CDR1 MNHEY and CDR2 SVGAGI. A word on this clone: The antigen is unknown.

Under the ViraFEST assay, PBMC were stimulated with viral peptide pools so that antigen-specific CD4+ T cells expanded. Sequencing was performed afterwards. After about 10 days in culture, the CD4+ T cells were isolated. Negative nucleocapsid antibody tests before and after vaccination confirmed no previous SARS-CoV-2 infection. A density of approximately 2 million PBMC per well was used; these cells were cultured with about 9.1 IU/ml IL-2 and about 10 ug/ml peptides. It was on days 3 and 7 that half the medium was replaced with IL-2 medium. The chain couples TRBV6-5 to TRBJ2-1, with 9 bases that match TRBD1. This TCR was sampled from a human donor who received a COVID-19 vaccine. The starting material was CD4+ T cells from PBMCs cultured with HCoV-229E spike peptides, obtained before COVID-19 vaccination. CDR3 in amino acids: CASRYRGRGNEQFF. The DNA of the CDR3 is TGTGCCAGCAGGTACAGGGGGCGCGGCAATGAGCAGTTCTTC.